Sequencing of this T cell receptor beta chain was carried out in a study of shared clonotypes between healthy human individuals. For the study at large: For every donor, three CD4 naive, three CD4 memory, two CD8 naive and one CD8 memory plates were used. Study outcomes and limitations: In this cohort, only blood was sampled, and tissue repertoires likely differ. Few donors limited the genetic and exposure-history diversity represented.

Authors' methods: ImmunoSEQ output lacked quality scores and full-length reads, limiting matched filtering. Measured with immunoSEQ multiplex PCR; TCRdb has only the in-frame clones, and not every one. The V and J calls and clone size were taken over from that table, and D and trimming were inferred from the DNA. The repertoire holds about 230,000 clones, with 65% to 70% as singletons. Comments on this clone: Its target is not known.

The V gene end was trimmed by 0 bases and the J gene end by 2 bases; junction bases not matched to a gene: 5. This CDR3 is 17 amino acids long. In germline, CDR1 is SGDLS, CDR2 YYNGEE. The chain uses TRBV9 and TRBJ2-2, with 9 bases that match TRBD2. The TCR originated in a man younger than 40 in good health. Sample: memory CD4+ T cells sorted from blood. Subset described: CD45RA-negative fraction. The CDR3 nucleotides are TGTGCCAGCAGCGTAGCTAGCGGGACTACCAACACCGGGGAGCTGTTTTTT. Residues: CASSVASGTTNTGELFF.